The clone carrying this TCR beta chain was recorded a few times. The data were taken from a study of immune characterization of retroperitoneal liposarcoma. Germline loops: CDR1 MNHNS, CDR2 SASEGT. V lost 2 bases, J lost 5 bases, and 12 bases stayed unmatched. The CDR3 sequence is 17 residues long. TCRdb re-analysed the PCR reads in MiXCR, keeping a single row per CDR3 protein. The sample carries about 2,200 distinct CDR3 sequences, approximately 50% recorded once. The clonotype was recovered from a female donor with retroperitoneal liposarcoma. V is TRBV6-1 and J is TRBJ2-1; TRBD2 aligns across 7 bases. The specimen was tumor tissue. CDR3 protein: CASSESFPGGPHNEQFF. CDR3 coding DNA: TGTGCCAGCAGTGAATCGTTTCCGGGAGGACCCCACAATGAGCAGTTCTTC.